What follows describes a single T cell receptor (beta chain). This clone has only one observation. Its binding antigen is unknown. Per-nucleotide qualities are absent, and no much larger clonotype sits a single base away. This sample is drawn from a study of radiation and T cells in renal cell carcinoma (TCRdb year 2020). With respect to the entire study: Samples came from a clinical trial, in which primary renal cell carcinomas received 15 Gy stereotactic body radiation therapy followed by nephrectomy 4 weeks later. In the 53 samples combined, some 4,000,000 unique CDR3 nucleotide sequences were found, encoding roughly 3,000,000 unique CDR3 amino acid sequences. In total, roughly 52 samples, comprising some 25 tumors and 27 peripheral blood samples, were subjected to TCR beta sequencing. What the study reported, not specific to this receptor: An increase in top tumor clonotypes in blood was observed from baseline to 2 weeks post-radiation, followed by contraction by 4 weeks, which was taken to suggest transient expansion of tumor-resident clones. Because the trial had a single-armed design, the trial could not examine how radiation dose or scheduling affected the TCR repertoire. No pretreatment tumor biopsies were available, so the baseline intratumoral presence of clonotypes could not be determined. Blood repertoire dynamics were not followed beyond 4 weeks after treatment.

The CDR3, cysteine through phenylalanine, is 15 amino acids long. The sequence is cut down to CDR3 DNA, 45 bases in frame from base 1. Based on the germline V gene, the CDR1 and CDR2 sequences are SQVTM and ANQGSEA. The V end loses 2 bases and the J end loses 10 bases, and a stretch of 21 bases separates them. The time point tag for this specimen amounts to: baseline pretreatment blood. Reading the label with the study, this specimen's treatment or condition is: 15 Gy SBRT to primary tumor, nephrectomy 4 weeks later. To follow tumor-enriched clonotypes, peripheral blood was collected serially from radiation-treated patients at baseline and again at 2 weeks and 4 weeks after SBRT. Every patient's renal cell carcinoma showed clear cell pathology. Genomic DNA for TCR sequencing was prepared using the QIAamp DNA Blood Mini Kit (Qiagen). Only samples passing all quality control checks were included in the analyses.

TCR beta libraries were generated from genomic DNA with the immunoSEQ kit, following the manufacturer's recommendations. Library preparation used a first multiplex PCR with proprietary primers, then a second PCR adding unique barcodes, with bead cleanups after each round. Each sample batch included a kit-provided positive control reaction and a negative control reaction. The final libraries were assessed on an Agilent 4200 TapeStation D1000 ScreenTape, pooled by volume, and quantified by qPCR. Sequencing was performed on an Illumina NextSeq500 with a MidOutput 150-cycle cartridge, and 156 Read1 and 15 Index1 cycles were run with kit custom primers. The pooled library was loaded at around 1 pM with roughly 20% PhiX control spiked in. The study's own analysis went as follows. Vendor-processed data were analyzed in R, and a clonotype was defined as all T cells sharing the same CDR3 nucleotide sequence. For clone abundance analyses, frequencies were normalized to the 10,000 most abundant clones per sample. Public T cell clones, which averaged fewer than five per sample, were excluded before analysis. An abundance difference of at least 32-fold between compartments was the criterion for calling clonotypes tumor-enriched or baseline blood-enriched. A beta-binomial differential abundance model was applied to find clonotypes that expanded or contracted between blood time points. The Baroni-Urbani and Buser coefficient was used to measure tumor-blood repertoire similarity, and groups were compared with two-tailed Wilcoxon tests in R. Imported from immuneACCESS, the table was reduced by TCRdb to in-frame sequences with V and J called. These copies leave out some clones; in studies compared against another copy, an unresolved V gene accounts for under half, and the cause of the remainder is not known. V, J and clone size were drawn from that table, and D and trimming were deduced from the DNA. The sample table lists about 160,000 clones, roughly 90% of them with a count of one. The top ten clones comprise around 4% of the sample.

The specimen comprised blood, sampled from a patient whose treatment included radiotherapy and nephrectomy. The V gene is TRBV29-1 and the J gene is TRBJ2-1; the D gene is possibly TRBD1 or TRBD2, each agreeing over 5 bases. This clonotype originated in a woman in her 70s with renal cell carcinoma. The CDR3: CSVEMAGWEYKEQFF. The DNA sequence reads TGCAGCGTTGAAATGGCAGGGTGGGAGTATAAGGAGCAGTTCTTC.